This TCR beta chain was obtained from a study of blood T cell repertoires in COVID-19. Study summary: Italy, Spain and the United States were the sources of the convalescent and acute COVID-19 samples.

Generated by immunoSEQ multiplex PCR, the TCRdb table keeps only in-frame clones and is missing some. The data show about 270,000 clones, with 81% seen just once and under 3% held by the top ten. CDR1 and CDR2 from the germline V gene are GTSNPN and SVGIG (reference sequence). Trimming took 3 bases from V and 4 from J; bases not matched to a gene: 8. The CDR3 is 14 amino acids. The specimen was peripheral blood. V gene TRBV30 combines with J gene TRBJ1-2; the match to TRBD1 covers 7 bases. The sequence derives from a woman aged 55-70 years with active or convalescent COVID-19. The CDR3 DNA reads TGTGCCTGGAGCCGGGACAGACGAGCCTATGGCTACACCTTC. The encoded protein is CAWSRDRRAYGYTF.